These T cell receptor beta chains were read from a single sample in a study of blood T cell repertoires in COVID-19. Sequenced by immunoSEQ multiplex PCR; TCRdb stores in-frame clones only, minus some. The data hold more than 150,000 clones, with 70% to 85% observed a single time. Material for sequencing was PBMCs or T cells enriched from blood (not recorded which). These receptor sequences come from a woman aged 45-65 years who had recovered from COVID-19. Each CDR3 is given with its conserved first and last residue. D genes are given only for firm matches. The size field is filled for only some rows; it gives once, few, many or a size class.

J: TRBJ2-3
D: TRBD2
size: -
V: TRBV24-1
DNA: TGTGCCACCAGTGTGGCGGGAGACAGCACAGATACGCAGTATTTT
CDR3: CATSVAGDSTDTQYF

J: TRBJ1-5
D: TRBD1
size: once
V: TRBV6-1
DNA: TGTGCCAGCAGTGCCTCACACGGGACAGGTAGCAATCAGCCCCAGCATTTT
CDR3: CASSASHGTGSNQPQHF

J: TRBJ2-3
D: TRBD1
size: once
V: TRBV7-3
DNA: TGTGCCAGCAGCCTTACCGGGACAGGCGGTTCAGATACGCAGTATTTT
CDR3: CASSLTGTGGSDTQYF

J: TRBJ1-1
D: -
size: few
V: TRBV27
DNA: TGTGCCAGCAGGATTCGGGACACGAACACTGAAGCTTTCTTT
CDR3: CASRIRDTNTEAFF

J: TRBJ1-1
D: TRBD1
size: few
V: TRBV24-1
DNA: TGTGCCACCAGTGCAGGGGGAATGGGTGAAGCTTTCTTT
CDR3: CATSAGGMGEAFF

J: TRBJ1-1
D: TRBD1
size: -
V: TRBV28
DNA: TGTGCCAGCAGTTTCGAGACAGGGGTACCTAGGGACACTGAAGCTTTCTTT
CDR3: CASSFETGVPRDTEAFF

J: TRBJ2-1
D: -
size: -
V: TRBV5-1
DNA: TGCGCCAGCAGCTTCGGGGAAGCGCCAGATGAGCAGTTCTTC
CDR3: CASSFGEAPDEQFF

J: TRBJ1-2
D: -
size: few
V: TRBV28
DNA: TGTGCCAGCAGATCTAGGGGATGGGGGAGGGATTCCTATGGCTACACCTTC
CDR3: CASRSRGWGRDSYGYTF

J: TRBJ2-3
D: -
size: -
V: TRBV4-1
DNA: TGCGCCAGCAGCCGGTCTATCGGGACTTCCTGGGATACGCAGTATTTT
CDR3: CASSRSIGTSWDTQYF

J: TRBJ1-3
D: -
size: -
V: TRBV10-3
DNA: TGTGCCATCAGTGAATACCTCAGCACAGGTCGAACCAACACCATATATTTT
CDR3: CAISEYLSTGRTNTIYF

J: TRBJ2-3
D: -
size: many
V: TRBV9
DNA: TGTGCCAGCAGCGCAAATAGCGGTTTTAGCACAGATACGCAGTATTTT
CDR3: CASSANSGFSTDTQYF

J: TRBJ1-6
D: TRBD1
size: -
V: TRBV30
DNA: TGTGCCTGGGACAGGGGGCTGAATTCACCCCTCCACTTT
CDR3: CAWDRGLNSPLHF

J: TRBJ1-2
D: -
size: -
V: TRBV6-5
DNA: TGTGCCAGCACCAAGAGGGCCCAGGCGGCTGGCTACACCTTC
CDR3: CASTKRAQAAGYTF

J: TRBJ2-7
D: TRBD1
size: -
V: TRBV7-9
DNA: TGTGCCAGCAGCTCCCGGGACAGGGGGTACGAGCAGTACTTC
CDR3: CASSSRDRGYEQYF

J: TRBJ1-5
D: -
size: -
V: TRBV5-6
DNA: TGTGCCAGCAGCTGGGGCAAAGGTAGGGGACAGCCCCAGCATTTT
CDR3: CASSWGKGRGQPQHF

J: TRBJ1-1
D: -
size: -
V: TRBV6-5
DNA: TGTGCCAGCAGCCGAACTGAGGGGAACACTGAAGCTTTCTTT
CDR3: CASSRTEGNTEAFF

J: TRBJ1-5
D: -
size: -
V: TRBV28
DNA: TGTGCCAGCAGGGGGGCATGGAATCAGCCCCAGCATTTT
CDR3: CASRGAWNQPQHF

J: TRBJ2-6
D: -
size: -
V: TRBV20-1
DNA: TGCAGTGCTAGTGGGGCAGGGTCTGGGGCCAACGTCCTGACTTTC
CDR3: CSASGAGSGANVLTF

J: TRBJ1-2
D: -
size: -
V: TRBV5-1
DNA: TGCGCCAGCAGCTTGGAAGCCACAGGGACTAACTATGGCTACACCTTC
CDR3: CASSLEATGTNYGYTF

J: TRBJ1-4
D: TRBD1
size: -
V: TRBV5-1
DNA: TGCGCCAGCAGCGGGGGGACAGGGGAAGGAAAACTGTTTTTT
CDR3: CASSGGTGEGKLFF

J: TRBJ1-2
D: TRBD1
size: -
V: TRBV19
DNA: TGTGCCAGTAGTACCCGGGACAGCTATGGCTACACCTTC
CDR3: CASSTRDSYGYTF

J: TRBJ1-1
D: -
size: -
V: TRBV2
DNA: TGTGCCAGCTTTATTAGGAACACTGAAGCTTTCTTT
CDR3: CASFIRNTEAFF